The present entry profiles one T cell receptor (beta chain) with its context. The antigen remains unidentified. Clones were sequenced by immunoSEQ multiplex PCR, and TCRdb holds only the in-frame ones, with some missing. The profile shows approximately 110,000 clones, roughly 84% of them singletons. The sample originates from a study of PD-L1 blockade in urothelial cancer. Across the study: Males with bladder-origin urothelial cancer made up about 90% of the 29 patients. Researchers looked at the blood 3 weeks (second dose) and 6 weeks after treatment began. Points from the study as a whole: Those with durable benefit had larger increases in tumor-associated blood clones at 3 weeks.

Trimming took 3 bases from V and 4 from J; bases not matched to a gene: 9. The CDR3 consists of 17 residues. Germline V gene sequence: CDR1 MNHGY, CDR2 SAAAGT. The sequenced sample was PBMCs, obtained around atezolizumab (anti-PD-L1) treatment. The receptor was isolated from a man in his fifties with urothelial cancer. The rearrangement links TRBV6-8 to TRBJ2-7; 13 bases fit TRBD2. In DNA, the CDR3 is TGTGCCAGCAGTTATCAAGGACTAGCGGGAGTGATGTACGAGCAGTACTTC. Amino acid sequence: CASSYQGLAGVMYEQYF.